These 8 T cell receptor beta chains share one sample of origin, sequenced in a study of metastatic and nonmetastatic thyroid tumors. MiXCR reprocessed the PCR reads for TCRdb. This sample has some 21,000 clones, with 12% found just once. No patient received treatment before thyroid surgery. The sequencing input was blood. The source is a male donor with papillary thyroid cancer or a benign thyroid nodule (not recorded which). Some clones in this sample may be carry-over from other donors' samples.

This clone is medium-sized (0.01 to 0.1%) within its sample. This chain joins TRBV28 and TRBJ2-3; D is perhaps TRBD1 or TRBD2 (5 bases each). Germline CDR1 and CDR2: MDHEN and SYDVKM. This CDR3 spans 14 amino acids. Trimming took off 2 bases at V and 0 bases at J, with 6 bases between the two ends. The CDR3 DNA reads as TGTGCCAGCAGTTTAGGGGGAAGCACAGATACGCAGTATTTT. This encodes CASSLGGSTDTQYF.

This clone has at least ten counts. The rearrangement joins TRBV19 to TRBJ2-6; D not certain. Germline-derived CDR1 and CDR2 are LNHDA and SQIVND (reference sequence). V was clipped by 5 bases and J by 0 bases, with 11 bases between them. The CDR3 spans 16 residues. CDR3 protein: CASSSYSDSGANVLTF. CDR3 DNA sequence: TGTGCCAGTAGTTCCTACAGCGACTCTGGGGCCAACGTCCTGACTTTC.

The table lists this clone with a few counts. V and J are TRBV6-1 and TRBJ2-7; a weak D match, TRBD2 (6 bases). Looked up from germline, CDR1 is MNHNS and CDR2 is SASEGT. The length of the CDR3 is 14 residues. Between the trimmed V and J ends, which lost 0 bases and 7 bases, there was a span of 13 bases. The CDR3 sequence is CASSEATGAREQYF. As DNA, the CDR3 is TGTGCCAGCAGTGAAGCTACGGGAGCACGGGAGCAGTACTTC.

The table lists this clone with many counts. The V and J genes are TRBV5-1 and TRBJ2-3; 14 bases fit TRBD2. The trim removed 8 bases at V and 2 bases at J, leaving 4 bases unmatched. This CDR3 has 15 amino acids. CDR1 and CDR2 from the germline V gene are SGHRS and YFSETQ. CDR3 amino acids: CARGGLAGATDTQYF. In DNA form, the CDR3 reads TGCGCCAGGGGGGGACTAGCGGGAGCCACAGATACGCAGTATTTT.

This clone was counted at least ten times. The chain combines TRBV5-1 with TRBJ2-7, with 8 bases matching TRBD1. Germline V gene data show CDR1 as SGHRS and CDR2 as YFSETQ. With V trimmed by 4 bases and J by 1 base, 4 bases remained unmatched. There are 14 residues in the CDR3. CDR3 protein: CASSLTGVSYEQYF. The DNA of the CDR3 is TGCGCCAGCAGCCTGACAGGGGTATCCTACGAGCAGTACTTC.

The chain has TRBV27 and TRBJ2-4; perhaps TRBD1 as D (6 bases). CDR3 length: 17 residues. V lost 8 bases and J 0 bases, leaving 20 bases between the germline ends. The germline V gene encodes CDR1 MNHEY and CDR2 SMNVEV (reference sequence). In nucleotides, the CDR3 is TGTGCCAGCGATAGGACAGTTTTACCCCTAGCCAAAAACATTCAGTACTTC. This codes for CASDRTVLPLAKNIQYF.

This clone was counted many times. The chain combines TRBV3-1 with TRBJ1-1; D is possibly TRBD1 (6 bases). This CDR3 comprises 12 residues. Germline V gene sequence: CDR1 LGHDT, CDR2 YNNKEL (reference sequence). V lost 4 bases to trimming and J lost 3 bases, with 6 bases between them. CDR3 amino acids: CASSRTDTEAFF. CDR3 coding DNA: TGTGCCAGCAGCCGGACAGACACTGAAGCTTTCTTT.

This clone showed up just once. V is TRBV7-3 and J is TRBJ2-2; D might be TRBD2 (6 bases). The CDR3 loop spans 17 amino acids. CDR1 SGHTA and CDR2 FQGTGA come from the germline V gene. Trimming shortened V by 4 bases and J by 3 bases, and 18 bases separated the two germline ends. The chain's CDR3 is CASSSPLSGDDTGELFF. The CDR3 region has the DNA TGTGCCAGCAGCTCCCCTCTGTCGGGAGACGACACCGGGGAGCTGTTTTTT.